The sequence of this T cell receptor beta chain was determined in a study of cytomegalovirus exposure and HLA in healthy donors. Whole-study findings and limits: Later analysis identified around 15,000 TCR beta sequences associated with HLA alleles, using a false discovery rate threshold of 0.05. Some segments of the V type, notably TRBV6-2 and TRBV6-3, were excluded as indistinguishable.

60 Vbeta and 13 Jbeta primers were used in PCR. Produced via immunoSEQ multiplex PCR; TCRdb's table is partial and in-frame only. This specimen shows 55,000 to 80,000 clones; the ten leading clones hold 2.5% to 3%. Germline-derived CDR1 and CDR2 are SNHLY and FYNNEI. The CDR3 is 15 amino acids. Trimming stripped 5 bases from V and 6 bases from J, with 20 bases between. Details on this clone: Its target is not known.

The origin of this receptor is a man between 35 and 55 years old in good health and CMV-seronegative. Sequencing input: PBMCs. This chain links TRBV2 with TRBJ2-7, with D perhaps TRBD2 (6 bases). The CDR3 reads CASSRDFQRTGEQYF. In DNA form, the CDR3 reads TGTGCCAGCAGTAGGGACTTCCAAAGAACTGGCGAGCAGTACTTC.